This is a list of T cell receptor beta chains from one sample in a study of cytomegalovirus exposure and HLA in healthy donors. Clones were read by immunoSEQ multiplex PCR, and TCRdb kept only the in-frame ones, dropping some. Counted here are about 36,000 clones, approximately 70% occurring once; the ten biggest clones make up over 6%. The specimen sequenced was PBMCs. The receptors were gathered from a young man in good health and CMV-seronegative. CDR3s include the opening cysteine and the closing phenylalanine or tryptophan.

TRBJ1-1 | TRBV27 | CASRRSRVNTEAFF
TRBJ2-7 | TRBV29-1 | CSVIPSSSYEQYF
TRBJ1-5 | TRBV6-5 | CASGLRNQPQHF
TRBJ2-7 | TRBV7-6 | CASSPMTGADEQYF
TRBJ1-2 | TRBV9 | CASSTGAGYGYTF
TRBJ2-7 | TRBV5-1 | CASSLSGGAYEQYF
TRBJ2-1 | TRBV27 | CASSDRDRTLF
TRBJ1-2 | TRBV11-2 | CASSPQGVDYGYTF
TRBJ2-1 | TRBV4-3 | CASSQGPRANEQFF
TRBJ2-7 | TRBV5-1 | CASSLLKEGSAQYF
TRBJ1-6 | TRBV5-6 | CASSLATVRSPLHF
TRBJ1-1 | TRBV11-2 | CASSLVAASLAFF
TRBJ2-2 | TRBV29-1 | CSARGRAYTGELFF
TRBJ2-5 | TRBV2 | CARSGQTQETQYF
TRBJ2-7 | TRBV27 | CASSLSPGLASEQYF
TRBJ2-7 | TRBV7-2 | CASSLAPLAGASYEQYF
TRBJ2-7 | TRBV18 | CASSPLSYEQYF
TRBJ1-1 | TRBV28 | CASTSLEALPEAFF
TRBJ1-1 | TRBV6-5 | CASSAQGGYTEAFF
TRBJ2-7 | TRBV5-1 | CASSYRQGLEQYF
TRBJ2-5 | TRBV5-1 | CASSLAGNQETQYF
TRBJ2-1 | TRBV6-5 | CASRDRGSSYNEQFF
TRBJ2-7 | TRBV6-5 | CASSSAPGQGRHEQYF
TRBJ2-7 | TRBV11-2 | CASRPISQRESSEQYF
TRBJ1-1 | TRBV19 | CATGRSTEAFF
TRBJ1-1 | TRBV25-1 | CASSGDRVVNTEAFF
TRBJ1-3 | TRBV14 | CASSRIQRGQGAGNTIYF
TRBJ2-2 | TRBV29-1 | CSARDREYAGELFF
TRBJ2-7 | TRBV27 | CASSSPGSPREQYF
TRBJ1-1 | TRBV10-3 | CATGQGAPITEAFF
TRBJ1-5 | TRBV4-1 | CASSHGGGRPQHF
TRBJ1-6 | TRBV5-4 | CASRRTPGQGSYNSPLHF
TRBJ1-5 | TRBV28 | CASSLNIQPQHF
TRBJ1-1 | TRBV5-1 | CASSDQPGQAEAFF